This T cell receptor beta chain is from a study of cytomegalovirus exposure and HLA in healthy donors. Study results and caveats: According to a later analysis, TCR clusters from the first cohort tended to co-occur in the 110 or so validation repertoires. Reported results showed that the classifier diagnosed cytomegalovirus status with high specificity and sensitivity.

The J segment lost 3 bases and the V segment lost 0 bases, leaving 2 bases of the junction unmatched. This CDR3 region has 14 residues. CDR1 is SGHNT and CDR2 is YYREEE in the germline V gene (reference sequence). The data were produced by immunoSEQ multiplex PCR, yet TCRdb's version contains in-frame clones alone and is incomplete. The table shows 110,000 to 150,000 clones, with roughly nine tenths occurring only once. Comment on this clone: The antigen remains unidentified.

This sequence originates from a man aged 18 to 29 in good health and CMV-seronegative. What was sequenced was PBMCs. The chain couples TRBV5-4 to TRBJ2-7; 8 bases are a match to TRBD1. The CDR3 DNA is TGTGCCAGCAGCTTGGCAGGGGGCAGCTACGAGCAGTACTTC. This gives the protein CASSLAGGSYEQYF.